Each of the 29 T cell receptor beta chains below was sequenced from the same sample in a study of OX40 agonist ivuxolimab in advanced cancers. The assay was immunoSEQ multiplex PCR, and TCRdb's table has in-frame clones only and misses some. The sample has about 74,000 clones, roughly 90% seen once. The material sequenced was CD4+ or CD8+ T cells sorted from blood, taken in a trial of the OX40 agonist ivuxolimab. The source of these receptors is an adult with an advanced solid tumor such as melanoma, head and neck, liver or kidney cancer.

The chain recombines TRBV27 with TRBJ2-6; no reliable D call. CDR1 is MNHEY, CDR2 SMNVEV, per germline (reference sequence). V gave up 6 bases and J gave up 0 bases, with 12 bases separating them. This CDR3 has 16 residues. The CDR3 loop reads CASSPKVVSGANVLTF. CDR3 sequence (DNA): TGTGCCAGCAGCCCTAAGGTGGTCTCTGGGGCCAACGTCCTGACTTTC.

The rearrangement links TRBV5-5 to TRBJ2-3; 12 bases fit TRBD2. The CDR3 runs 17 residues. CDR1 is SGHKS, CDR2 YYEKEE, per germline (reference sequence). The V segment lost 2 bases and the J segment 0 bases; nucleotides outside the gene matches: 4. CDR3 protein: CASSFFLAGGSTDTQYF. The CDR3 DNA follows: TGTGCCAGCAGCTTCTTCCTAGCGGGAGGGAGCACAGATACGCAGTATTTT. The whole variable domain, remainder taken from reference TRBV5-5 and TRBJ2-3, is DAGVTQSPTHLIKTRGQQVTLRCSPISGHKSVSWYQQVLGQGPQFIFQYYEKEERGRGNFPDRFSARQFPNYSSELNVNALLLGDSALYLCASSFFLAGGSTDTQYFGPGTRLTVL.

This rearrangement joins TRBV6-6 to TRBJ2-2; the D is unclear. Trimming left V 2 bases short and J 4 bases short, with 8 bases between. The CDR3 runs to 14 residues. Germline-derived CDR1 and CDR2 are MNHNY and SVGAGI (reference sequence). CDR3 DNA: TGTGCCAGCAGTTACGTTCAGGTCACCGGGGAGCTGTTTTTT. Encoded protein: CASSYVQVTGELFF.

This rearrangement joins TRBV6-5 to TRBJ2-7, with TRBD2 identical over 8 bases. The CDR3 loop spans 15 amino acids. Germline CDR1 and CDR2: MNHEY and SVGAGI. V was pared by 2 bases and J by 2 bases, with 5 bases of the junction left unmatched. The CDR3 is CASSYQAGGTYEQYF. The CDR3 nucleotides are TGTGCCAGCAGTTACCAGGCGGGAGGCACCTACGAGCAGTACTTC.

The gene calls are TRBV5-1 and TRBJ1-6; 10 nucleotides line up with TRBD1. Per the germline V gene, CDR1 is SGHRS and CDR2 is YFSETQ. V lost 4 bases and J lost 10; bases outside the gene matches: 5. The CDR3 contains 14 residues. The CDR3 coding sequence is TGCGCCAGCAGCCTGGGACAGGGGCTCTCACCCCTCCACTTT. This gives the protein CASSLGQGLSPLHF.

In this sample, this clone turned up a few times. The chain combines TRBV28 with TRBJ2-1; 14 nucleotides agree with TRBD2. V lost 5 bases to trimming and J lost 9 bases; unmatched junction nucleotides: 15. The CDR3 has 18 amino acids. The germline gives CDR1 MDHEN, CDR2 SYDVKM. The CDR3 DNA reads TGTGCCAGCAGTCCATACAAACTGACTAGCGGGAGGGCCGGTGAGCAGTTCTTC. Amino acids: CASSPYKLTSGRAGEQFF.

The chain uses TRBV7-9 and TRBJ2-5, with 11 nucleotides matching TRBD1. V gave up 5 bases and J gave up 4 bases; unmatched junction bases: 12. The CDR3 has 17 amino acids. Germline V gene sequence: CDR1 SEHNR, CDR2 FQNEAQ (reference sequence). Written as DNA, the CDR3 is TGTGCCAGCAGCGAAAGGCCCGGGACAGGGGGACTAGAGACCCAGTACTTC. Translation gives CASSERPGTGGLETQYF.

This clone was counted once. The chain uses TRBV7-2 and TRBJ2-5, with 11 bases that match TRBD2. CDR3 length: 15 amino acids. The junction had 4 bases not matched to a gene; V was cut back by 1 base and J by 6 bases. CDR1 and CDR2 from the germline V gene are SGHTA and FQGNSA. CDR3 loop: CASSLGTSGQKTQYF. Written as DNA, the CDR3 is TGTGCCAGCAGCTTAGGGACTAGCGGGCAAAAGACCCAGTACTTC.

This clone appeared once. V usage is TRBV19 and J usage is TRBJ2-1; D ambiguous. CDR3 size: 11 residues. The V end was cut by 5 bases, the J end by 8 bases, with 7 bases between. Looked up from germline, CDR1 is LNHDA and CDR2 is SQIVND (reference sequence). The chain's CDR3 is CASSSRDEQFF. CDR3 DNA: TGTGCCAGTAGTTCCCGGGATGAGCAGTTCTTC.

This clone was recorded only once. V and J are TRBV28 and TRBJ2-1, with unresolved D. CDR3 length: 13 amino acids. Germline values: CDR1 MDHEN, CDR2 SYDVKM. V lost 2 bases to trimming and J lost 9 bases, with 11 bases between them. The CDR3: CASSLLTLREQFF. Written as DNA, the CDR3 is TGTGCCAGCAGTTTACTTACCCTTCGTGAGCAGTTCTTC.

The V and J genes are TRBV7-6 and TRBJ2-7; TRBD1 aligns across 9 bases. From germline, CDR1 is SGHVS and CDR2 FNYEAQ. The CDR3 is made up of 15 amino acids. The ends lost 5 bases at V and 6 bases at J; junction bases unmatched: 11. CDR3 loop: CASSPRGTGSGEQYF. CDR3 bases: TGTGCCAGCAGCCCGAGAGGGACAGGGTCAGGCGAGCAGTACTTC.

The rearrangement joins TRBV5-1 to TRBJ2-3, with a weak D call TRBD1 (5 bases). Trimming stripped 5 bases from V and 4 bases from J, with 14 bases between. Germline CDR1 reads SGHRS; CDR2 reads YFSETQ. The CDR3 extends over 14 amino acids. The CDR3 nucleotides read TGCGCCAGCAGTGGGGCGCGAAGCGCAGATACGCAGTATTTT. The encoded protein is CASSGARSADTQYF.

The V call is TRBV30, the J call TRBJ2-3; 12 nucleotides align to TRBD1. Germline V gene sequence: CDR1 GTSNPN, CDR2 SVGIG (reference sequence). V was pared by 3 bases and J by 9 bases, with 10 bases of the junction left unmatched. The CDR3 length is 15 residues. CDR3 nucleotide sequence: TGTGCCTGGAGACAGGGGGGGACAGGGGGCAACACGCAGTATTTT. Encoded protein: CAWRQGGTGGNTQYF.

This clone showed up just once. V usage is TRBV28 and J usage is TRBJ2-6; D remains ambiguous. Trimming took 5 bases from V and 6 from J, leaving 11 bases between them. In germline, CDR1 is MDHEN, CDR2 SYDVKM. This CDR3 comprises 14 residues. Written as DNA, the CDR3 is TGTGCCAGCAGTCCCTCCCTGGTGGCCAACGTCCTGACTTTC. Protein sequence: CASSPSLVANVLTF.

J is TRBJ2-1 and V is TRBV9; 10 nucleotides agree with TRBD2. V trimming: 8 bases; J trimming: 2 bases; junction bases outside the gene matches: 13. This CDR3 contains 17 residues. Germline V gene lookup returns CDR1 SGDLS and CDR2 YYNGEE. The chain's CDR3 is CASTRLAGEYPYNEQFF. In DNA, the CDR3 is TGTGCCAGTACGAGGCTAGCGGGAGAGTACCCCTACAATGAGCAGTTCTTC.

The V call is TRBV11-2, the J call TRBJ1-2, with a weak D call TRBD1 (5 bases). V was cut by 4 bases and J by 4 bases, with 19 bases left in between. Germline assignment: CDR1 SGHAT and CDR2 FQNNGV. The CDR3 length is 16 residues. CDR3 coding DNA: TGTGCCAGCAGCTCCGTCGGGGGAAGAAGTCGCTATGGCTACACCTTC. Its protein is CASSSVGGRSRYGYTF.

This clone has only one observation. The genes are TRBV11-1 and TRBJ1-3; 7 positions agree with TRBD1. The J segment lost 1 base and the V segment lost 5 bases, leaving 5 bases of the junction unmatched. There are 15 residues in the CDR3. Germline V gene data show CDR1 as SGHAT and CDR2 as FQDESV (reference sequence). CDR3 amino acids: CASSGRQGSGNTIYF. The CDR3 bases are TGTGCCAGCAGCGGTCGACAGGGTTCTGGAAACACCATATATTTT.

The chain employs TRBV5-1 and TRBJ2-1; D gene unclear. Trimming left V 1 base short and J 0 bases short, with 11 bases between. CDR3 length equals 16 residues. CDR1 is SGHRS, CDR2 YFSETQ, per germline. The CDR3 DNA sequence: TGCGCCAGCAGCTTGCCATCGGCCGGCTCCTACAATGAGCAGTTCTTC. It codes for CASSLPSAGSYNEQFF. The variable domain in full, with the rest retrieved from reference TRBV5-1 and TRBJ2-1, is KAGVTQTPRYLIKTRGQQVTLSCSPISGHRSVSWYQQTPGQGLQFLFEYFSETQRNKGNFPGRFSGRQFSNSRSEMNVSTLELGDSALYLCASSLPSAGSYNEQFFGPGTRLTVL.

V is TRBV12-5 and J is TRBJ2-1; 9 bases are a match to TRBD1. Germline lookup yields CDR1 LGHNT and CDR2 FRNRAP. The V gene end was trimmed by 5 bases and the J gene end by 6 bases; junction bases not matched to a gene: 11. There are 16 residues in the CDR3. The CDR3 DNA follows: TGTGCTAGTGGTATCTCCGGGACAGGGAGTCTCAATGAGCAGTTCTTC. Translated: CASGISGTGSLNEQFF.

This chain connects TRBV5-1 to TRBJ2-5; weak D call: TRBD2 (5 bases). This CDR3 region has 12 residues. The V and J ends lost 3 bases and 4 bases respectively, with 7 bases between them. The germline V gene has CDR1 SGHRS and CDR2 YFSETQ. The CDR3 bases are TGCGCCAGCAGCTCCGCGGGAGAGACCCAGTACTTC. Its translation: CASSSAGETQYF.

This chain connects TRBV30 to TRBJ1-1; D not resolved. Germline CDR1 reads GTSNPN; CDR2 reads SVGIG (reference sequence). This CDR3 has 11 residues. The V and J ends lost 5 bases and 1 base respectively, with 5 bases between them. CDR3 residues: CAWAGNTEAFF. DNA of the CDR3: TGTGCCTGGGCGGGGAACACTGAAGCTTTCTTT. Supplemented by reference TRBV30 and TRBJ1-1, the full variable domain reads SQTIHQWPATLVQPVGSPLSLECTVEGTSNPNLYWYRQAAGRGLQLLFYSVGIGQISSEVPQNLSASRPQDRQFILSSKKLLLSDSGFYLCAWAGNTEAFFGQGTRLTVV.

CDR3 sequence reads: CATSRQHQETQYF. Here the CDR3 DNA reads TGTGCCACCAGCAGACAGCACCAAGAGACCCAGTACTTC. J is TRBJ2-5 and V is TRBV15; D remains ambiguous. Germline values: CDR1 LNHNV, CDR2 YYDKDF (reference sequence). V lost 2 bases and J 0 bases, leaving 4 bases between the germline ends. The CDR3 length is 13 residues.

The rearrangement joins TRBV4-2 to TRBJ1-5; maybe TRBD1 (5 bases). The V gene lost 3 bases and the J gene lost 0 bases, with 21 bases spanning the gap. The CDR3 totals 19 residues. Germline CDR1 is LGHNA and CDR2 is YNFKEQ. The CDR3 loop is CASSQNVQETYYSNQPQHF. The CDR3 region has the DNA TGTGCCAGCAGCCAGAACGTACAGGAGACATACTATAGCAATCAGCCCCAGCATTTT.

J is TRBJ1-4 and V is TRBV15, with a tentative D call TRBD1 (5 bases). Germline CDR1 LNHNV, CDR2 YYDKDF (reference sequence). This CDR3 region has 16 residues. V was trimmed by 5 bases and J by 5 bases, leaving 18 bases between them. CDR3: CATSLDPGRVNEKLFF. The CDR3 nucleotides read TGTGCCACCAGCCTAGATCCGGGACGGGTGAATGAAAAACTGTTTTTT.

V and J are TRBV5-1 and TRBJ2-5, with 10 bases aligning to TRBD2. Germline values: CDR1 SGHRS, CDR2 YFSETQ. This CDR3 is 15 amino acids long. The J segment lost 4 bases and the V segment lost 6 bases, leaving 9 bases of the junction unmatched. CDR3 amino acids: CASTVAGGFRETQYF. The CDR3, as DNA: TGCGCCAGCACCGTAGCGGGAGGATTTAGAGAGACCCAGTACTTC.

This chain uses TRBV28 with TRBJ1-1, with TRBD1 matching 10 bases. The CDR3 totals 15 residues. CDR1 MDHEN and CDR2 SYDVKM come from the germline V gene. V trimming: 7 bases; J trimming: 4 bases; junction bases outside the gene matches: 9. CDR3 bases: TGTGCCAGCACCCGTAGGACAGGGGGGACCACTGAAGCTTTCTTT. Its translation: CASTRRTGGTTEAFF.

The gene calls are TRBV10-3 and TRBJ2-7, with 9 nucleotides matching TRBD1. V shed 0 bases, J shed 0 bases, and the junction held 3 bases outside the gene matches. Germline CDR1 ENHRY, CDR2 SYGVKD. The CDR3 loop spans 16 amino acids. This CDR3 is CAISESDRGSSYEQYF. The CDR3 bases are TGTGCCATCAGTGAGTCCGACAGGGGGAGCTCCTACGAGCAGTACTTC.

The gene calls are TRBV7-9 and TRBJ2-7, with D uncertain. This CDR3 is built from 13 residues. V was shortened by 5 bases and J by 7 bases, with 15 bases between the two germline ends. Germline assignment: CDR1 SEHNR and CDR2 FQNEAQ (reference sequence). CDR3 residues: CASSPSQAREQYF. The CDR3 DNA sequence: TGTGCCAGCAGCCCCAGTCAGGCCCGGGAGCAGTACTTC.

The chain uses TRBV2 and TRBJ2-3, with TRBD2 identical over 7 bases. The CDR3 consists of 15 residues. After removal of 5 bases from V and 2 bases from J, the junction contained 7 bases not matched to a gene. The germline V gene has CDR1 SNHLY and CDR2 FYNNEI. The CDR3 nucleotides are TGTGCCAGCAGTCGGCGGCTAGCGGACACAGATACGCAGTATTTT. This encodes CASSRRLADTDTQYF.